These 18 T cell receptor beta chains were all obtained from the same sample, sequenced in a study of beta chain features in type 1 diabetes. What was sequenced were expressed TCRB transcripts, since all of the isolated RNA had been reverse transcribed. This table comes from immunoSEQ multiplex PCR, and its TCRdb copy is limited to in-frame clones, with some not included. This sample has over 200,000 clones, with 11% found just once. Study outcomes and limitations: In all four CD4+ subsets, TCRB CDR3 length was significantly, moderately reduced in type 1 diabetes.

These receptors have no identified antigens. Sequencing was carried out using naive CD4+ T cells from blood. Receptors originate from a man aged 25-45 years with type 1 diabetes.

The chain employs TRBV11-2 and TRBJ2-3, with TRBD1 as a possible D gene (6 bases). The V end was cut by 6 bases, the J end by 3 bases, with 16 bases between. The CDR3 loop spans 15 amino acids. The germline V gene encodes CDR1 SGHAT and CDR2 FQNNGV. The CDR3 nucleotides read TGTGCCAGCAGAGATCGGGACACCTATACAGATACGCAGTATTTT. Protein sequence: CASRDRDTYTDTQYF.

This clone was counted a few times. This chain connects TRBV11-2 to TRBJ2-1, with D maybe TRBD2 (8 bases). Looked up from germline, CDR1 is SGHAT and CDR2 is FQNNGV. The CDR3 has 14 amino acids. V was clipped by 5 bases and J by 8 bases, with 16 bases between them. Here the CDR3 reads CASSANGRGHEQFF. The CDR3 DNA sequence: TGTGCCAGCAGCGCAAACGGGAGGGGGCATGAGCAGTTCTTC.

This clone was observed a few times. The chain joins TRBV11-2 to TRBJ2-3, with TRBD1 as a possible D gene (5 bases). The CDR3 has 15 amino acids. The germline V gene has CDR1 SGHAT and CDR2 FQNNGV. The V and J ends lost 2 bases and 11 bases respectively, with 20 bases between them. In nucleotides, the CDR3 is TGTGCCAGCAGCTTACGTCCGACAGAAATCCGGTGGCAGTATTTT. It yields the protein CASSLRPTEIRWQYF.

The chain employs TRBV4-3 and TRBJ2-7, with a possible D match to TRBD2 (6 bases). The V and J ends lost 1 base and 1 base respectively, with 11 bases between them. This CDR3 has 15 residues. Germline-derived CDR1 and CDR2 are LGHNA and YSLEER. Here the CDR3 reads CASSQGIGGSYEQYF. Written as DNA, the CDR3 is TGCGCCAGCAGCCAAGGGATCGGAGGGTCCTACGAGCAGTACTTC.

The rearrangement links TRBV5-1 to TRBJ2-3, with TRBD2 identical over 10 bases. From germline, CDR1 is SGHRS and CDR2 YFSETQ. The CDR3 length is 17 residues. The V gene end was trimmed by 1 base and the J gene end by 1 base; junction bases not matched to a gene: 6. The CDR3 spells CASSLRASGGRTDTQYF. CDR3 in DNA: TGCGCCAGCAGCTTGAGAGCTAGCGGGGGCCGCACAGATACGCAGTATTTT.

In regard to this clone: This specimen includes other DNA sequences encoding the same CDR3. The chain has TRBV5-1 and TRBJ2-1; D gene unclear. CDR3 length equals 13 residues. Germline CDR1 is SGHRS and CDR2 is YFSETQ. Trimming cost V 0 bases and J 3 bases, with 4 bases left between them. CDR3 DNA sequence: TGCGCCAGCAGCTTGGACAGCTACAATGAGCAGTTCTTC. Its translation: CASSLDSYNEQFF.

The chain carries TRBV11-3 and TRBJ2-1; 9 bases agree with TRBD1. CDR3 length: 15 amino acids. Germline V CDR1 and CDR2: SGHNT, YENEEA. V lost 8 bases to trimming and J lost 5 bases; unmatched junction nucleotides: 10. CDR3 bases: TGTGCCAGCGGACAGGGGTCACCTGCCGACAATGAGCAGTTCTTC. It translates to CASGQGSPADNEQFF.

This clone turned up a few times. The J gene is TRBJ2-2, the V gene TRBV10-3, with D maybe TRBD1 (7 bases). The CDR3 length is 15 residues. Trimming removed 4 bases at V and 4 bases at J, with 13 bases between. The germline V gene has CDR1 ENHRY and CDR2 SYGVKD. CDR3 residues: CAISGTQGGTGELFF. DNA for the CDR3: TGTGCCATCAGTGGGACCCAGGGGGGCACCGGGGAGCTGTTTTTT.

This clone was counted a few times. This chain uses TRBV11-2 with TRBJ2-1; TRBD2 agrees at 10 bases. Trimming cost V 5 bases and J 1 base; bases outside gene matches: 8. Germline V CDR1 and CDR2: SGHAT, FQNNGV. CDR3 length: 17 residues. The CDR3 reads CASSALSGGNSYNEQFF. As DNA, the CDR3 is TGTGCCAGCAGCGCACTTAGCGGGGGGAATTCCTACAATGAGCAGTTCTTC.

The sample holds a few counts of this clone. The chain joins TRBV18 to TRBJ2-1; 10 bases match TRBD2. This CDR3 has 14 amino acids. Germline values: CDR1 KGHSH, CDR2 LQKENI. Trimming took 2 bases from V and 10 from J; bases not matched to a gene: 5. The CDR3 DNA reads TGTGCCAGCTCACCAGACCTAGCGGGGGCCGAGCAGTTCTTC. Amino acids: CASSPDLAGAEQFF.

The chain employs TRBV23-1 and TRBJ1-2; 8 nucleotides line up with TRBD1. TRBV23-1 is annotated as an ORF whose role is uncertain. V shed 0 bases, J shed 5 bases, and the junction held 2 bases outside the gene matches. The CDR3 loop spans 14 amino acids. CDR3 nucleotide sequence: TGCGCCAGCAGTCAATCGCACAGGGGGTATGGCTACACCTTC. This gives the protein CASSQSHRGYGYTF.

The V gene is TRBV7-9, the J gene TRBJ2-7, with unresolved D. The CDR3 runs 13 residues. The germline V and J ends were trimmed by 4 bases and 0 bases, with 7 bases remaining between them. CDR1 SEHNR and CDR2 FQNEAQ come from the germline V gene (reference sequence). The CDR3 DNA reads as TGTGCCAGCAGCTCTCGGAGCTCCTACGAGCAGTACTTC. It yields the protein CASSSRSSYEQYF.

This clone was seen more than once but under ten times. The rearrangement joins TRBV7-9 to TRBJ2-1; 8 nucleotides align to TRBD2. The CDR3 length is 14 residues. Per germline, CDR1 SEHNR and CDR2 FQNEAQ (reference sequence). The CDR3 DNA reads as TGTGCTCTGGACCCGGGACTAGGCTCCAATGAGCAGTTCTTC. Translation gives CALDPGLGSNEQFF.

The chain combines TRBV25-1 with TRBJ1-4, with a possible D match to TRBD1 (5 bases). This CDR3 is built from 13 residues. The germline V and J ends were trimmed by 8 bases and 3 bases, with 10 bases remaining between them. The germline gives CDR1 MGHDK, CDR2 SYGVNS. The CDR3 spells CASRRGANEKLFF. The CDR3 region has the DNA TGTGCCAGCCGGAGGGGTGCTAATGAAAAACTGTTTTTT.

This chain links TRBV4-2 with TRBJ1-1, with 8 bases aligning to TRBD1. The CDR3 covers 14 residues. CDR1 and CDR2 from the germline V gene are LGHNA and YNFKEQ. V shed 4 bases, J shed 0 bases, and the junction held 1 base outside the gene matches. CDR3 nucleotides: TGTGCCAGCAGCCCACAGGGGGTGAACACTGAAGCTTTCTTT. Protein: CASSPQGVNTEAFF.

The table lists this clone with a few counts. This chain joins TRBV5-1 and TRBJ1-2; no clear D gene. Trimming removed 0 bases from V and 5 bases from J, with 8 bases in between. The CDR3 covers 13 residues. Germline V gene lookup returns CDR1 SGHRS and CDR2 YFSETQ. Here the CDR3 DNA reads TGCGCCAGCAGCTTGGACTCGGGGTATGGCTACACCTTC. It encodes CASSLDSGYGYTF.

The J gene is TRBJ2-7, the V gene TRBV5-6; unclear D gene. V was pared by 4 bases and J by 4 bases, with 6 bases between. Germline CDR1 SGHDT, CDR2 YYEEEE. The CDR3 consists of 11 residues. CDR3 in amino acids: CASSRQYEQYF. The CDR3 bases are TGTGCCAGCAGCCGTCAGTACGAGCAGTACTTC.

The chain combines TRBV18 with TRBJ1-2; 7 bases are a match to TRBD1. The germline V gene encodes CDR1 KGHSH and CDR2 LQKENI. V lost 3 bases, J lost 5 bases, and 9 bases stayed unmatched. This CDR3 region has 15 residues. CDR3 loop: CASSPETGSGYGYTF. The DNA for the CDR3 is TGTGCCAGCTCACCGGAGACAGGGTCGGGGTATGGCTACACCTTC.